The 15 T cell receptor beta chains reported below all come from one sample, sequenced in a study of beta chain features in type 1 diabetes. Regarding the study as a whole: Shorter TCRB CDR3s, moderately but significantly so, were found in Type 1 diabetes patients in all four CD4+ subsets.

No antigen has been assigned to these receptors. Reverse transcription of all isolated RNA meant that expressed TCRB transcripts were sequenced. TCRdb's table, derived via immunoSEQ multiplex PCR, lists solely in-frame clones and lacks some. The sample lists approximately 260,000 clones, just over 20% seen once, with 0.025% to 0.035% in the top ten. The material sequenced was naive CD4+ T cells from blood. The receptors originated from a woman aged 40-49 years with type 1 diabetes.

There are a few counts of this clone. V is TRBV7-2 and J is TRBJ2-5; perhaps TRBD1 as D (6 bases). The V end lost 3 bases, the J end lost 3 bases, and 8 bases lay between the germline ends. The CDR3 length is 13 residues. Germline V gene data show CDR1 as SGHTA and CDR2 as FQGNSA. This CDR3 is CASSLNREETQYF. In DNA, the CDR3 is TGTGCCAGCAGCTTGAACAGGGAAGAGACCCAGTACTTC.

The CDR3 reads CASSETLEGRYF. The CDR3 nucleotides are TGTGCCAGCAGTGAAACGTTGGAGGGGAGGTACTTC. The rearrangement joins TRBV6-1 to TRBJ2-7, with a weak D call TRBD2 (6 bases). CDR3 length equals 12 residues. V was cut by 2 bases and J by 12 bases, with 14 bases left in between. Per germline, CDR1 MNHNS and CDR2 SASEGT.

This clone occurred a few times. The chain joins TRBV28 to TRBJ2-7, with D unresolved. V was trimmed by 3 bases and J by 2 bases, leaving 5 bases between them. The CDR3 has 12 residues. The germline gives CDR1 MDHEN, CDR2 SYDVKM. The CDR3 DNA reads TGTGCCAGCAGTTTTCTTGCCTACGAGCAGTACTTC. Translation gives CASSFLAYEQYF.

This rearrangement joins TRBV30 to TRBJ2-5; D is ambiguous. The CDR3 contains 11 residues. The germline gives CDR1 GTSNPN, CDR2 SVGIG (reference sequence). V lost 4 bases and J lost 1, with 4 bases in between. The CDR3 DNA follows: TGTGCCTGGACAGGCCAAGAGACCCAGTACTTC. Its protein is CAWTGQETQYF.

The chain has TRBV6-6 and TRBJ1-3; D is undetermined. Germline V CDR1 and CDR2: MNHNY, SVGAGI (reference sequence). The CDR3 runs 15 residues. Trimming shortened V by 7 bases and J by 0 bases, and 13 bases separated the two germline ends. The CDR3 DNA reads TGTGCCAGCACCCCGACGGGAGACTCTGGAAACACCATATATTTT. It translates to CASTPTGDSGNTIYF.

This sequence joins TRBV15 and TRBJ1-5, with D possibly TRBD1 on 5 matching bases. CDR1 and CDR2 (germline): LNHNV, YYDKDF (reference sequence). The CDR3 consists of 16 residues. V lost 3 bases to trimming and J lost 2 bases, with 14 bases between them. CDR3 sequence: CATSRDGGGGNQPQHF. CDR3 in DNA: TGTGCCACCAGCAGGGACGGAGGAGGGGGCAATCAGCCCCAGCATTTT.

This clone has only a few counts. The chain combines TRBV9 with TRBJ1-4, with a weak D call TRBD1 (5 bases). Germline CDR1 is SGDLS and CDR2 is YYNGEE. This CDR3 has 14 amino acids. Trimming removed 4 bases at V and 8 bases at J, with 15 bases between. The CDR3, as DNA: TGTGCCAGCAGCCTGGGGGACTCCAGCGAAAAACTGTTTTTT. Encoded protein: CASSLGDSSEKLFF.

V gene TRBV6-5 combines with J gene TRBJ1-2; 7 bases align to TRBD1. V trimming: 2 bases; J trimming: 4 bases; junction bases outside the gene matches: 7. CDR1 and CDR2 from the germline V gene are MNHEY and SVGAGI. This CDR3 region has 15 residues. CDR3 coding DNA: TGTGCCAGCAGTTACAGGGGGCCTCGGGGCTATGGCTACACCTTC. As protein: CASSYRGPRGYGYTF.

A few counts support this clone. In DNA form, the CDR3 reads TGTGCCAGCAGCCCAGGGGGCCTCGGAGCTTTCTTT. It is translated as CASSPGGLGAFF. The gene calls are TRBV9 and TRBJ1-1, with TRBD1 identical over 8 bases. Germline assignment: CDR1 SGDLS and CDR2 YYNGEE. The CDR3 consists of 12 residues. After removal of 4 bases from V and 10 bases from J, the junction contained 6 bases not matched to a gene.

This clone has more than one count but fewer than ten. The chain links TRBV5-1 to TRBJ1-2; 7 bases match TRBD1. The V gene's germline CDR1 is SGHRS and CDR2 YFSETQ. Trimming removed 4 bases from V and 1 base from J; junction bases left unmatched: 10. CDR3 length: 16 residues. CDR3 sequence (DNA): TGCGCCAGCAGCCCCGTACCGACAGGGAATAACTATGGCTACACCTTC. Amino acids: CASSPVPTGNNYGYTF.

The V and J genes are TRBV5-1 and TRBJ1-2; unclear D gene. V lost 3 bases and J lost 8, with 17 bases in between. The CDR3 totals 14 residues. The germline V gene has CDR1 SGHRS and CDR2 YFSETQ. CDR3 nucleotides: TGCGCCAGCAGCTCCGTTGATTCCCCGGGGGGCTACACCTTC. Protein: CASSSVDSPGGYTF.

This chain links TRBV5-4 with TRBJ1-1; D call uncertain. CDR3 length equals 12 residues. V lost 2 bases and J lost 3, with 5 bases in between. CDR1 is SGHNT and CDR2 is YYREEE in the germline V gene (reference sequence). The CDR3: CASSFGDTEAFF. The CDR3 nucleotides are TGTGCCAGCAGCTTCGGGGACACTGAAGCTTTCTTT. The complete variable domain, with remaining parts taken from reference TRBV5-4 and TRBJ1-1, reads ETGVTQSPTHLIKTRGQQVTLRCSSQSGHNTVSWYQQALGQGPQFIFQYYREEENGRGNFPPRFSGLQFPNYSSELNVNALELDDSALYLCASSFGDTEAFFGQGTRLTVV.

J is TRBJ1-2 and V is TRBV20-1; possibly TRBD1 for D (5 bases). Trimming cost V 6 bases and J 6 bases, with 11 bases left between them. The CDR3 is 11 amino acids. From germline, CDR1 is DFQATT and CDR2 SNEGSKA (reference sequence). CDR3 bases: TGCAGTGCCATACCCAGGGATGGCTACACCTTC. It translates to CSAIPRDGYTF.

This clone was seen more than once but under ten times. The chain recombines TRBV19 with TRBJ2-1, with TRBD2 matching 7 bases. CDR1 is LNHDA and CDR2 is SQIVND in the germline V gene (reference sequence). There are 15 residues in the CDR3. J was trimmed by 1 base and V by 7 bases; bases with no gene match: 7. CDR3 sequence: CASKLQAGSYNEQFF. The CDR3 DNA reads TGTGCCAGTAAGCTCCAAGCGGGATCCTACAATGAGCAGTTCTTC.

The chain recombines TRBV5-1 with TRBJ1-1, with no clear D. Germline V gives CDR1 SGHRS, CDR2 YFSETQ. This CDR3 has 14 amino acids. V gave up 2 bases and J gave up 3 bases, with 11 bases separating them. The CDR3 loop is CASSFEQSYTEAFF. The CDR3 bases are TGCGCCAGCAGCTTCGAGCAATCCTACACTGAAGCTTTCTTT. Using reference TRBV5-1 and TRBJ1-1 for the parts outside the CDR3, the full variable domain is KAGVTQTPRYLIKTRGQQVTLSCSPISGHRSVSWYQQTPGQGLQFLFEYFSETQRNKGNFPGRFSGRQFSNSRSEMNVSTLELGDSALYLCASSFEQSYTEAFFGQGTRLTVV.